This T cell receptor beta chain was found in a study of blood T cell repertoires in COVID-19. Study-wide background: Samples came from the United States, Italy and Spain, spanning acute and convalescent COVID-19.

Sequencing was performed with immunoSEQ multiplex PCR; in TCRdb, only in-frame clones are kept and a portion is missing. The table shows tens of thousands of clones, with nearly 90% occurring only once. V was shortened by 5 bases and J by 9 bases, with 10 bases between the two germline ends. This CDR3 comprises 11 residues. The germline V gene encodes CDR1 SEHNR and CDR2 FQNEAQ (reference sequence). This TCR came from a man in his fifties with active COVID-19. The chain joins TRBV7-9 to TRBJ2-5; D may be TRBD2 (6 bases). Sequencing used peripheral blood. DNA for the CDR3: TGTGCCAGCAGCCCAGGCGGGGCCCAGTACTTC. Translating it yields CASSPGGAQYF.